These 19 T cell receptor beta chains originate from one sample sequenced in a study of blood T cell repertoires in COVID-19. Profiling relied on immunoSEQ multiplex PCR, and the TCRdb table lists in-frame clones only, not all of them. The repertoire has approximately 200,000 clones, roughly three quarters of them found once; the top ten carry around a sixth. Sequenced: peripheral blood. The receptors shown here come from a man aged 55 to 70 with active or convalescent COVID-19.

The chain is built from TRBV2 and TRBJ1-2, with D possibly matching TRBD1 (6 bases). Germline CDR1 and CDR2: SNHLY and FYNNEI. V was shortened by 7 bases and J by 8 bases, with 17 bases between the two germline ends. This CDR3 has 13 residues. CDR3 DNA sequence: TGTGCCAGCACCGACAGGACTTATAGCGGCTACACCTTC. Its translation is CASTDRTYSGYTF.

This clone was recorded once. This chain connects TRBV7-8 to TRBJ1-5; the D gene is possibly TRBD1 (5 bases). Germline CDR1 SGHVS, CDR2 FQNEAQ. The CDR3 has 18 amino acids. Trimming shortened V by 7 bases and J by 0 bases, and 22 bases separated the two germline ends. This CDR3 reads CASTSQGGIDYSNQPQHF. CDR3 nucleotides: TGTGCCAGCACCTCCCAGGGAGGGATTGATTATAGCAATCAGCCCCAGCATTTT.

The J gene is TRBJ1-2, the V gene TRBV6-5; a possible D gene is TRBD1 (6 bases). The ends were cut back, 8 bases at V and 4 bases at J, with 14 bases in the middle. The CDR3 is 13 residues long. The germline V gene has CDR1 MNHEY and CDR2 SVGAGI. The CDR3 spells CASSSTGSYGYTF. DNA for the CDR3: TGTGCCAGCTCCTCAACAGGGTCCTATGGCTACACCTTC.

The chain couples TRBV7-6 to TRBJ1-3; a weak D match, TRBD1 (6 bases). The length of the CDR3 is 16 residues. Per germline, CDR1 SGHVS and CDR2 FNYEAQ. Trimming removed 5 bases at V and 0 bases at J, with 14 bases between. CDR3 loop: CASSIRGGSSGNTIYF. Here the CDR3 DNA reads TGTGCCAGCAGCATTAGGGGGGGGAGCTCTGGAAACACCATATATTTT.

J is TRBJ2-1 and V is TRBV20-1; TRBD2 matches at 8 bases. With 3 bases clipped from V and 10 bases from J, the junction kept 14 bases outside the gene matches. CDR1 is DFQATT and CDR2 is SNEGSKA in the germline V gene (reference sequence). The CDR3 runs to 15 residues. The CDR3 DNA is TGCAGTGCTAGTTATCCCCTAACTAGCGGTCTGGAGCAGTTCTTC. Encoded protein: CSASYPLTSGLEQFF.

This chain links TRBV7-3 with TRBJ2-3; possible D gene TRBD1, 5 bases. This CDR3 is built from 15 residues. Germline loops: CDR1 SGHTA, CDR2 FQGTGA. V lost 4 bases and J lost 2, with 13 bases in between. DNA of the CDR3: TGTGCCAGCAGCTCAATGGGGCCACCCACAGATACGCAGTATTTT. Its translation: CASSSMGPPTDTQYF.

V and J are TRBV9 and TRBJ2-3, with TRBD2 matching 9 bases. The CDR3 length is 14 residues. V lost 2 bases, J lost 6 bases, and 4 bases stayed unmatched. Per the germline V gene, CDR1 is SGDLS and CDR2 is YYNGEE. CDR3 protein: CASSVGTSLDTQYF. In DNA form, the CDR3 reads TGTGCCAGCAGCGTCGGGACTAGCCTTGATACGCAGTATTTT.

The J gene is TRBJ2-7, the V gene TRBV3-1 (or the pseudogene TRBV3-2); TRBD1 aligns across 7 bases. The V and J ends lost 4 bases and 5 bases, in that order; junction bases with no gene match: 8. The CDR3 sequence is 14 residues long. The germline V gene encodes CDR1 LGHDT and CDR2 YNNKEL (reference sequence). This CDR3 reads CASSLQGPVDEQYF. The CDR3 DNA sequence: TGTGCCAGCAGCCTACAGGGGCCCGTGGACGAGCAGTACTTC.

The genes are TRBV9 and TRBJ2-3, with a tentative D call TRBD2 (6 bases). The length of the CDR3 is 16 residues. Germline assignment: CDR1 SGDLS and CDR2 YYNGEE. Trimming removed 0 bases at V and 1 base at J, with 12 bases between. The CDR3 DNA follows: TGTGCCAGCAGCGTAGGGGTGGGAGGAGGCACAGATACGCAGTATTTT. Protein sequence: CASSVGVGGGTDTQYF.

The rearrangement joins TRBV3-1 (or the pseudogene TRBV3-2) to TRBJ2-7; D might be TRBD1 (6 bases). Germline V gene lookup returns CDR1 LGHDT and CDR2 YNNKEL (reference sequence). Trimming stripped 6 bases from V and 1 base from J, with 13 bases between. The length of the CDR3 is 14 residues. CDR3: CASRPTGNSYEQYF. In DNA, the CDR3 is TGTGCCAGCAGGCCGACAGGAAATTCCTACGAGCAGTACTTC.

The V and J genes are TRBV25-1 and TRBJ2-1; 11 bases fit TRBD2. Per the germline V gene, CDR1 is MGHDK and CDR2 is SYGVNS. CDR3 length: 13 amino acids. The trim removed 9 bases at V and 6 bases at J, leaving 4 bases unmatched. As DNA, the CDR3 is TGTGCCAGTGGACTAGCGGGCACCAATGAGCAGTTCTTC. Its translation is CASGLAGTNEQFF.

This chain connects TRBV5-1 to TRBJ2-3; TRBD2 agrees at 13 bases. The junction had 7 bases not matched to a gene; V was cut back by 0 bases and J by 0 bases. In germline, CDR1 is SGHRS, CDR2 YFSETQ. CDR3 length equals 19 residues. The CDR3 protein is CASSLALLAGGFSTDTQYF. As DNA, the CDR3 is TGCGCCAGCAGCTTGGCCTTACTAGCGGGAGGGTTTAGCACAGATACGCAGTATTTT.

The chain recombines TRBV19 with TRBJ2-1; TRBD2 aligns across 10 bases. The CDR3 sequence is 15 residues long. Germline lookup yields CDR1 LNHDA and CDR2 SQIVND (reference sequence). The V gene end was trimmed by 4 bases and the J gene end by 7 bases; junction bases not matched to a gene: 7. The CDR3 is CASSSRGLAFNEQFF. In DNA form, the CDR3 reads TGTGCCAGTAGTAGTAGGGGACTAGCGTTTAATGAGCAGTTCTTC.

The J gene is TRBJ1-5, the V gene TRBV10-1, with 9 bases matching TRBD1. Trimming at V came to 0 bases and at J to 5 bases, leaving 5 bases not matched to a gene. CDR3 length: 16 residues. From germline, CDR1 is WNHNN and CDR2 SYGVQD (reference sequence). CDR3 in amino acids: CASSESVRTGDQPQHF. The CDR3 DNA sequence: TGCGCCAGCAGTGAGTCGGTAAGGACAGGGGATCAGCCCCAGCATTTT.

This clone was seen more than once but under ten times. The chain combines TRBV27 with TRBJ1-5, with a weak D call TRBD1 (5 bases). The CDR3 consists of 17 residues. V was cut by 6 bases and J by 6 bases, with 24 bases left in between. The V gene's germline CDR1 is MNHEY and CDR2 SMNVEV (reference sequence). DNA of the CDR3: TGTGCCAGCAGAAACGAAAAAGGACACCGTCCCAGTCAGCCCCAGCATTTT. This translates into CASRNEKGHRPSQPQHF.

The rearrangement links TRBV7-8 to TRBJ2-1; 9 nucleotides line up with TRBD1. The germline V gene encodes CDR1 SGHVS and CDR2 FQNEAQ. The CDR3 extends over 16 amino acids. The ends lost 3 bases at V and 7 bases at J; junction bases unmatched: 10. For the CDR3, the DNA is TGTGCCAGCAGCTTCCGACAGGGGGATTTTGCAAATGAGCAGTTCTTC. Its protein product is CASSFRQGDFANEQFF.

The V call is TRBV11-2, the J call TRBJ2-1, with TRBD1 matching 8 bases. J was trimmed by 10 bases and V by 0 bases; bases with no gene match: 5. The CDR3 has 14 amino acids. The V gene's germline CDR1 is SGHAT and CDR2 FQNNGV. CDR3 nucleotides: TGTGCCAGCAGCTTAGATACAGGGGGAGGCGAGCAGTTCTTC. Amino acids: CASSLDTGGGEQFF.

J is TRBJ1-1 and V is TRBV2; TRBD1 matches at 8 bases. V shed 4 bases and J 3 bases; nucleotides not matched to a gene: 10. Germline values: CDR1 SNHLY, CDR2 FYNNEI. The CDR3 runs 16 residues. This chain's CDR3 is CASSAPQGAGDTEAFF. The CDR3 DNA reads as TGTGCCAGCAGTGCCCCCCAGGGGGCTGGGGACACTGAAGCTTTCTTT.

A word on this clone: The sample has other DNA sequences that encode this CDR3 too. V gene TRBV7-2 combines with J gene TRBJ2-7, with D uncertain. The CDR3 consists of 13 residues. Trimming pared 0 bases from V and 3 bases from J, leaving 6 bases between. The V gene's germline CDR1 is SGHTA and CDR2 FQGNSA. The CDR3 loop reads CASSLARSYEQYF. The CDR3 DNA is TGTGCCAGCAGCTTAGCGAGGAGCTACGAGCAGTACTTC.